A selection of T cell receptor beta chains follows, all from one sample in a study of cytomegalovirus exposure and HLA in healthy donors. Repertoires were generated with immunoSEQ multiplex PCR, while TCRdb's copy carries only in-frame clones and drops some. The sample yields some 110,000 clones, roughly 71% seen once. Input material: PBMCs. Receptor source: a male donor in good health and CMV-seropositive. The CDR3 runs from the conserved cysteine through the conserved F or W. A D gene is named only where the DNA matches it firmly. Clone size is given for some rows only: seen once, a few or many times, or a class if the clone is expanded.

CDR3 length: 15; D gene: TRBD1; V gene: TRBV5-6; J gene: TRBJ2-7; clone size: NA; CDR3 protein: CASSSRDRGRWEQYF; CDR3 DNA: TGTGCCAGCAGCTCAAGGGACAGGGGAAGATGGGAGCAGTACTTC
CDR3 length: 16; D gene: NA; V gene: TRBV5-1; J gene: TRBJ2-2; clone size: NA; CDR3 protein: CASSLVPGSVTGELFF; CDR3 DNA: TGCGCCAGCAGCTTGGTTCCGGGGTCGGTCACCGGGGAGCTGTTTTTT
CDR3 length: 15; D gene: TRBD1; V gene: TRBV4-2; J gene: TRBJ2-7; clone size: few; CDR3 protein: CASSERQGKTYEQYF; CDR3 DNA: TGTGCCAGCAGCGAGAGACAGGGGAAGACCTACGAGCAGTACTTC
CDR3 length: 15; D gene: NA; V gene: TRBV4-3; J gene: TRBJ1-5; clone size: NA; CDR3 protein: CASSQSGRGNQPQHF; CDR3 DNA: TGCGCCAGCAGCCAATCAGGGAGGGGCAATCAGCCCCAGCATTTT
CDR3 length: 14; D gene: NA; V gene: TRBV16; J gene: TRBJ2-7; clone size: NA; CDR3 protein: CASSQQGAGNEQYF; CDR3 DNA: TGTGCCAGCAGCCAACAAGGGGCGGGAAACGAGCAGTACTTC
CDR3 length: 14; D gene: TRBD1; V gene: TRBV6-5; J gene: TRBJ2-7; clone size: NA; CDR3 protein: CASRRSGQAYEQYF; CDR3 DNA: TGTGCCAGCAGGCGCTCTGGACAGGCCTACGAGCAGTACTTC
CDR3 length: 11; D gene: NA; V gene: TRBV28; J gene: TRBJ1-1; clone size: NA; CDR3 protein: CASSRRTEAFF; CDR3 DNA: TGTGCCAGCAGTCGGAGGACTGAAGCTTTCTTT
CDR3 length: 16; D gene: TRBD2; V gene: TRBV5-1; J gene: TRBJ2-3; clone size: NA; CDR3 protein: CASSLGLAGGRDTQYF; CDR3 DNA: TGCGCCAGCAGCTTGGGACTAGCGGGGGGGCGAGATACGCAGTATTTT
CDR3 length: 12; D gene: NA; V gene: TRBV2; J gene: TRBJ2-7; clone size: few; CDR3 protein: CASTRGSSEQYF; CDR3 DNA: TGTGCCAGCACCCGGGGGTCTTCCGAGCAGTACTTC
CDR3 length: 15; D gene: TRBD1; V gene: TRBV19; J gene: TRBJ2-7; clone size: NA; CDR3 protein: CASSVTGSFIYEQYF; CDR3 DNA: TGTGCCAGTAGTGTGACAGGGTCTTTTATCTACGAGCAGTACTTC
CDR3 length: 15; D gene: NA; V gene: TRBV28; J gene: TRBJ1-1; clone size: NA; CDR3 protein: CASSLPSGGSCEAFF; CDR3 DNA: TGTGCCAGCAGTTTACCCTCCGGGGGGAGTTGCGAAGCTTTCTTT
CDR3 length: 16; D gene: NA; V gene: TRBV5-5; J gene: TRBJ2-6; clone size: few; CDR3 protein: CASSPEVVPGANVLTF; CDR3 DNA: TGTGCCAGCAGCCCGGAGGTAGTCCCTGGGGCCAACGTCCTGACTTTC